The 23 T cell receptor beta chains listed next were all sequenced from one sample in a study of post-analysis software for immune sequencing data. Overall study results and limits: Included in a set of about 5 TRBV segments more frequent in patients than controls were TRBV5-6, TRBV5-1 and TRBV20-1.

Unique molecular identifiers had been added to the TCR beta cDNA libraries. TCRdb reprocessed the PCR reads with MiXCR, giving one entry per CDR3 protein. Of 450,000 to 700,000 distinct CDR3 sequences in the sample, roughly 40% were seen once. These receptors' antigens are unknown. What was sequenced was blood. Source of these receptors: a girl aged 10 to 17 with multiple sclerosis.

This chain links TRBV7-2 with TRBJ2-5, with D maybe TRBD2 (6 bases). The DNA end lines up better with TRBJ2-7; the J call may be wrong. CDR3 length: 13 amino acids. Germline V gene lookup returns CDR1 SGHTA and CDR2 FQGNSA. The CDR3 loop is CASSLWASAEQYF. Here the CDR3 DNA reads TGTGCCAGCAGCTTATGGGCTAGCGCCGAGCAGTACTTC.

This clonotype was recorded a few times. The rearrangement joins TRBV27 to TRBJ2-7; D ambiguous. The V end was cut by 0 bases, the J end by 2 bases, with 8 bases between. Germline V gene sequence: CDR1 MNHEY, CDR2 SMNVEV (reference sequence). The CDR3 is 14 amino acids. CDR3 DNA: TGTGCCAGCAGTTTATCTGCAACTACCTACGAGCAGTACTTC. Translated, it gives CASSLSATTYEQYF.

The rearrangement links TRBV20-1 to TRBJ2-5; TRBD2 matches 9 bases. V dropped 2 bases and J dropped 5; count of bases not matched to a gene: 6. The CDR3 is 14 amino acids. Germline V gene data show CDR1 as DFQATT and CDR2 as SNEGSKA (reference sequence). CDR3 loop: CSARLGGGAETQYF. In DNA form, the CDR3 reads TGCAGTGCTAGACTTGGCGGGGGGGCGGAGACCCAGTACTTC.

The sample holds a few counts of this clonotype. The chain is built from TRBV7-9 and TRBJ2-5; no firm D call. Trimming removed 7 bases from V and 1 base from J, with 10 bases in between. Germline V gives CDR1 SEHNR, CDR2 FQNEAQ (reference sequence). The CDR3 is 13 amino acids. The CDR3, as DNA: TGTGCCAGCAACCCCGGGCCCCAAGAGACCCAGTACTTC. Protein product: CASNPGPQETQYF.

Only a few counts were recorded for this clonotype. The rearrangement joins TRBV20-1 to TRBJ2-1; 11 nucleotides match TRBD2. The CDR3 totals 14 residues. Germline trimming cut 6 bases from V and 9 bases from J; bases unmatched to any gene: 10. Germline assignment: CDR1 DFQATT and CDR2 SNEGSKA (reference sequence). For the CDR3, the DNA is TGCAGTGCAATAACTAGCGGGAGAGGGGTTGAGCAGTTCTTC. Protein: CSAITSGRGVEQFF.

This chain uses TRBV9 with TRBJ2-5; 7 nucleotides agree with TRBD2. This CDR3 has 16 amino acids. Germline assignment: CDR1 SGDLS and CDR2 YYNGEE. J lost 11 bases, V lost 0 bases, and 16 bases had no gene match. CDR3 loop: CASSVGYGRDYNEQYF. CDR3 nucleotide sequence: TGTGCCAGCAGCGTAGGGTATGGGAGGGATTACAATGAGCAGTACTTC.

The J gene is TRBJ1-2, the V gene TRBV29-1, with D tentatively TRBD1 (5 bases). CDR3 length: 13 amino acids. Germline V lookup: CDR1 SQVTM, CDR2 ANQGSEA. The ends were cut back, 4 bases at V and 4 bases at J, with 13 bases in the middle. The CDR3 DNA reads as TGCAGCGTTGCTGGAGGGAGGGGCTATGGCTACACCTTC. It codes for CSVAGGRGYGYTF.

The chain couples TRBV10-3 to TRBJ1-2, with 7 bases that match TRBD1. Germline trimming cut 0 bases from V and 7 bases from J; bases unmatched to any gene: 5. Germline V CDR1 and CDR2: ENHRY, SYGVKD. CDR3 size: 14 residues. The DNA for the CDR3 is TGTGCCATCAGTGAGTCGACAGGGTTTGTTGGCTACACCTTC. Protein: CAISESTGFVGYTF.

This clonotype was observed once. The rearrangement uses TRBV5-1 and TRBJ2-5; TRBD2 is a possible D gene (5 bases). The J call may not be correct, given that the DNA end is closer to TRBJ2-7. Germline assignment: CDR1 SGHRS and CDR2 YFSETQ. The CDR3 sequence is 19 residues long. The CDR3 DNA reads TGCGCCAGCAGCTCCCGAAACAATACCGGGATCTCCTTCGCCTACGAGCAGTACTTC. Its translation: CASSSRNNTGISFAYEQYF.

This clonotype was recorded a few times. The chain employs TRBV14 and TRBJ1-2; no firm D call. V was clipped by 1 base and J by 0 bases, with 9 bases between them. Germline V lookup: CDR1 SGHDN, CDR2 FVKESK. The CDR3 totals 15 residues. CDR3 nucleotide sequence: TGTGCCAGCAGCCAAGCTGTGGGGACTAACTATGGCTACACCTTC. Amino acids: CASSQAVGTNYGYTF.

The chain combines TRBV24-1 with TRBJ2-1, with TRBD2 matching over 10 bases. V lost 3 bases to trimming and J lost 4 bases; unmatched junction nucleotides: 5. The CDR3 is 16 amino acids. Germline V lookup: CDR1 KGHDR, CDR2 SFDVKD. CDR3 coding DNA: TGTGCCACCAGTGATGAAGCGGGAGGGTGGTACAATGAGCAGTTCTTC. It encodes CATSDEAGGWYNEQFF.

V is TRBV7-9 and J is TRBJ2-7; possible D gene TRBD2, 5 bases. The V end was cut by 6 bases, the J end by 12 bases, with 18 bases between. CDR1 is SEHNR and CDR2 is FQNEAQ in the germline V gene (reference sequence). The CDR3 covers 12 residues. CDR3 coding DNA: TGTGCCAGCAGGGATCGAACGGGGAAGGCGTACTTC. This translates into CASRDRTGKAYF. Drawing the rest from reference TRBV7-9 and TRBJ2-7, the complete variable domain is DTGVSQNPRHKITKRGQNVTFRCDPISEHNRLYWYRQTLGQGPEFLTYFQNEAQLEKSRLLSDRFSAERPKGSFSTLEIQRTEQGDSAMYLCASRDRTGKAYFGPGTRLTVT.

The chain is built from TRBV12-3 or TRBV12-4 and TRBJ2-1; no clear D. The CDR3 length is 14 residues. The ends were cut back, 4 bases at V and 4 bases at J, with 11 bases in the middle. The CDR3 here is CASSSWTEYNEQFF. The DNA for the CDR3 is TGTGCCAGCAGTTCATGGACCGAATACAATGAGCAGTTCTTC.

The chain recombines TRBV29-1 with TRBJ2-7; unclear D gene. The germline gives CDR1 SQVTM, CDR2 ANQGSEA. V gave up 4 bases and J gave up 0 bases, with 10 bases separating them. The CDR3 has 13 residues. DNA for the CDR3: TGCAGCGTTGTAGGGCAGAGCTCCTACGAGCAGTACTTC. Protein sequence: CSVVGQSSYEQYF.

J is TRBJ1-5 and V is TRBV12-3 or TRBV12-4, with 9 bases matching TRBD1. The CDR3 loop spans 15 amino acids. V gave up 3 bases and J gave up 4 bases; unmatched junction bases: 4. The CDR3 spells CASSFGTGTNQPQHF. The CDR3 DNA reads as TGTGCCAGCAGTTTTGGGACAGGGACAAATCAGCCCCAGCATTTT.

The chain has TRBV12-3 or TRBV12-4 and TRBJ2-7; D is ambiguous. The CDR3 runs to 16 residues. Trimming removed 2 bases at V and 1 base at J, with 15 bases between. DNA of the CDR3: TGTGCCAGCAGTTTACGTCCGAACCAGCCTTCCTACGAGCAGTACTTC. Translating gives CASSLRPNQPSYEQYF.

V gene TRBV5-1 combines with J gene TRBJ1-5; 8 nucleotides line up with TRBD1. The CDR3 extends over 14 amino acids. Trimming at V came to 7 bases and at J to 9 bases, leaving 12 bases not matched to a gene. CDR1 is SGHRS and CDR2 is YFSETQ in the germline V gene. The CDR3 is CASDGTGQKGPQHF. CDR3 bases: TGCGCCAGCGATGGGACAGGACAAAAGGGGCCCCAGCATTTT.

Worth noting for this clonotype: This clone may be a read error of a much larger clone one base away. The J gene is TRBJ1-2, the V gene TRBV12-3 or TRBV12-4, with unresolved D. V was shortened by 6 bases and J by 6 bases, with 23 bases between the two germline ends. This CDR3 is 16 amino acids long. The CDR3 nucleotides read TGTGCCAGCAGGCTGTCGCTTACGTTCTTGGTTGATGGCTACACCTTC. Translated: CASRLSLTFLVDGYTF.

A few counts support this clonotype. The chain uses TRBV20-1 and TRBJ1-1, with TRBD1 matching 7 bases. The CDR3 runs 11 residues. With V trimmed by 5 bases and J by 6 bases, 3 bases remained unmatched. From germline, CDR1 is DFQATT and CDR2 SNEGSKA (reference sequence). The CDR3: CSAYRGAEAFF. CDR3 nucleotide sequence: TGCAGTGCTTACAGGGGCGCTGAAGCTTTCTTT.

This clonotype was counted between two and nine times. This rearrangement joins TRBV6-5 to TRBJ1-5; 7 bases are shared with TRBD1. V lost 5 bases and J lost 4; bases outside the gene matches: 5. CDR1 and CDR2 from the germline V gene are MNHEY and SVGAGI. The CDR3 is 14 residues long. The DNA of the CDR3 is TGTGCCAGCAGTCGACAGGGAGGGAATCAGCCCCAGCATTTT. The encoded protein is CASSRQGGNQPQHF.

V and J are TRBV7-2 and TRBJ2-1; 8 nucleotides line up with TRBD2. V lost 3 bases and J lost 8; bases outside the gene matches: 6. Germline V gives CDR1 SGHTA, CDR2 FQGNSA. This CDR3 comprises 14 residues. CDR3 nucleotide sequence: TGTGCCAGCAGCTTTGCAGGGACTAGGGATGAGCAGTTCTTC. Protein product: CASSFAGTRDEQFF.

J is TRBJ2-5 and V is TRBV5-5; D possibly corresponds to TRBD2 (6 bases). Germline V gives CDR1 SGHKS, CDR2 YYEKEE (reference sequence). Trimming took 5 bases from V and 0 from J, leaving 23 bases between them. The CDR3 runs 18 residues. CDR3 protein: CASRTPRERTLYQETQYF. The CDR3 coding sequence is TGTGCCAGCAGGACCCCCCGGGAGAGGACCTTGTACCAAGAGACCCAGTACTTC. The entire variable domain, with the rest obtained from reference TRBV5-5 and TRBJ2-5, is as follows: DAGVTQSPTHLIKTRGQQVTLRCSPISGHKSVSWYQQVLGQGPQFIFQYYEKEERGRGNFPDRFSARQFPNYSSELNVNALLLGDSALYLCASRTPRERTLYQETQYFGPGTRLLVL.

CDR3 sequence reads: CSARDERTPNNSPLHF. Written as DNA, the CDR3 is TGCAGTGCTAGAGACGAGCGGACACCAAATAATTCACCCCTCCACTTT. The rearrangement uses TRBV20-1 and TRBJ1-6; tentative D call: TRBD1 (5 bases). The germline V and J ends were trimmed by 0 bases and 5 bases, with 14 bases remaining between them. Looked up from germline, CDR1 is DFQATT and CDR2 is SNEGSKA (reference sequence). This CDR3 contains 16 residues.